Below are 17 T cell receptor beta chains sequenced from a single sample in a study of control samples from healthy donors and cancer patients. The protocol was immunoSEQ multiplex PCR, while the TCRdb copy is restricted to in-frame clones and leaves out a portion. Among a few hundred thousand clones listed, 90% were seen once. The sequencing input was PBMCs. Receptors originate from a man aged 40-49 years with head and neck cancer.

The chain is built from TRBV6-5 and TRBJ1-1; the match to TRBD1 covers 7 bases. Germline assignment: CDR1 MNHEY and CDR2 SVGAGI. Trimming cost V 5 bases and J 0 bases; bases outside gene matches: 6. The CDR3 spans 15 residues. The CDR3: CASSRERGLNTEAFF. The CDR3 DNA follows: TGTGCCAGCAGTAGGGAGAGGGGGCTGAACACTGAAGCTTTCTTT.

This chain uses TRBV28 with TRBJ1-4; TRBD1 agrees at 8 bases. The CDR3 is 18 amino acids. V lost 6 bases to trimming and J lost 9 bases; unmatched junction nucleotides: 21. Looked up from germline, CDR1 is MDHEN and CDR2 is SYDVKM. For the CDR3, the DNA is TGTGCCAGCAGCAGGATTTGGGGAATGACAGGGGCTCGTCAAAAACTGTTTTTT. As protein: CASSRIWGMTGARQKLFF.

J is TRBJ1-6 and V is TRBV30, with a possible D match to TRBD1 (5 bases). The germline V and J ends were trimmed by 3 bases and 8 bases, with 11 bases remaining between them. Germline V lookup: CDR1 GTSNPN, CDR2 SVGIG (reference sequence). The CDR3 runs to 13 residues. As DNA, the CDR3 is TGTGCCTGGAGCGTGGGACGGGATTCACCCCTCCACTTT. It yields the protein CAWSVGRDSPLHF.

The J gene is TRBJ2-7, the V gene TRBV7-2; tentatively, D is TRBD1 (5 bases). CDR3 length: 14 amino acids. Germline lookup yields CDR1 SGHTA and CDR2 FQGNSA. V lost 1 base, J lost 3 bases, and 10 bases lay in between. This CDR3 is CASSLVARDYEQYF. In DNA form, the CDR3 reads TGTGCCAGCAGCTTAGTGGCCAGGGACTACGAGCAGTACTTC.

The V gene is TRBV9, the J gene TRBJ2-3; tentative D call: TRBD2 (6 bases). V was shortened by 0 bases and J by 11 bases, with 19 bases between the two germline ends. This CDR3 spans 15 amino acids. Germline CDR1 and CDR2: SGDLS and YYNGEE. The CDR3 DNA reads TGTGCCAGCAGCGTAGAGGTGACCTCTGTGGGGGGGCAGTATTTT. Translated: CASSVEVTSVGGQYF.

In the case of this clone: The DNA is omitted, as the CDR3 cannot be located on it reliably, and the CDR3 follows TCRdb's listing. The chain joins TRBV10-1 to TRBJ1-1. The CDR3 totals 12 residues, both ends included. The germline V gene encodes CDR1 WNHNN and CDR2 SYGVQD (reference sequence). This CDR3 is CASSEQNGKLSF.

The J gene is TRBJ2-2, the V gene TRBV29-1; 13 positions agree with TRBD2. This CDR3 is 15 amino acids long. Germline CDR1 SQVTM, CDR2 ANQGSEA. The J segment lost 8 bases and the V segment lost 6 bases, leaving 9 bases of the junction unmatched. The DNA of the CDR3 is TGCAGCGTACTGACTAGCGGGAGGAGAGCGGGGGAGCTGTTTTTT. The encoded protein is CSVLTSGRRAGELFF.

This rearrangement joins TRBV4-3 to TRBJ2-1; D gene unclear. V was cut by 1 base and J by 0 bases, with 13 bases left in between. The CDR3 is made up of 17 amino acids. From germline, CDR1 is LGHNA and CDR2 YSLEER. CDR3 protein: CASSQGYTGSSYNEQFF. In DNA, the CDR3 is TGCGCCAGCAGCCAAGGCTACACTGGAAGCTCCTACAATGAGCAGTTCTTC.

This chain links TRBV5-1 with TRBJ1-2; D unresolved. Germline lookup yields CDR1 SGHRS and CDR2 YFSETQ. This CDR3 is 14 amino acids long. V lost 4 bases and J 4 bases, leaving 14 bases between the germline ends. The CDR3 region is CASSTGEGGYGYTF. The CDR3 nucleotides are TGCGCCAGCAGCACCGGAGAGGGCGGCTATGGCTACACCTTC. The variable domain in full, with the rest retrieved from reference TRBV5-1 and TRBJ1-2, is KAGVTQTPRYLIKTRGQQVTLSCSPISGHRSVSWYQQTPGQGLQFLFEYFSETQRNKGNFPGRFSGRQFSNSRSEMNVSTLELGDSALYLCASSTGEGGYGYTFGSGTRLTVV.

The chain combines TRBV30 with TRBJ1-2; 7 bases align to TRBD1. CDR3 length: 14 residues. Germline V gene lookup returns CDR1 GTSNPN and CDR2 SVGIG (reference sequence). Trimming removed 1 base from V and 4 bases from J; junction bases left unmatched: 6. The CDR3 reads CAWSEQGDIYGYTF. CDR3 nucleotide sequence: TGTGCCTGGAGTGAGCAGGGGGATATCTATGGCTACACCTTC.

The chain couples TRBV7-2 to TRBJ1-1; D unclear. This CDR3 has 16 residues. Per germline, CDR1 SGHTA and CDR2 FQGNSA. Trimming removed 2 bases from V and 1 base from J, with 14 bases in between. This CDR3 is CASSLSSPKGNTEAFF. For the CDR3, the DNA is TGTGCCAGCAGCTTAAGCTCGCCTAAGGGGAACACTGAAGCTTTCTTT.

The rearrangement uses TRBV9 and TRBJ2-1; D possibly matches TRBD1 or TRBD2 (6 bases each). Per germline, CDR1 SGDLS and CDR2 YYNGEE. Deletions cut 0 bases from V and 1 base from J, with 11 bases between. The CDR3 has 16 amino acids. The CDR3 sequence is CASSVAGAGSYNEQFF. The CDR3 region has the DNA TGTGCCAGCAGCGTAGCGGGGGCAGGGTCCTACAATGAGCAGTTCTTC.

This clone was recorded once. The rearrangement uses TRBV28 and TRBJ1-1; D possibly corresponds to TRBD1 (6 bases). The V end was cut by 7 bases, the J end by 4 bases, with 16 bases between. Germline loops: CDR1 MDHEN, CDR2 SYDVKM. This CDR3 has 14 residues. The CDR3 loop reads CASTYRALGTEAFF. CDR3 nucleotide sequence: TGTGCCAGCACTTACAGGGCCCTGGGCACTGAAGCTTTCTTT.

V is TRBV25-1 and J is TRBJ2-2; D is ambiguous. This CDR3 is 16 amino acids long. The germline CDR1 and CDR2 sequences are MGHDK and SYGVNS. V lost 7 bases and J 0 bases, leaving 15 bases between the germline ends. The CDR3 sequence is CASTLTTASNTGELFF. For the CDR3, the DNA is TGTGCCAGCACTCTTACGACCGCATCGAACACCGGGGAGCTGTTTTTT.

This clone was picked up one time. The chain is built from TRBV19 and TRBJ2-5; D might be TRBD1 (5 bases). The length of the CDR3 is 14 residues. V was cut by 4 bases and J by 1 base, with 10 bases left in between. Germline loops: CDR1 LNHDA, CDR2 SQIVND (reference sequence). The CDR3 loop reads CASSTPGLQETQYF. The CDR3 nucleotides read TGTGCCAGTAGTACCCCAGGGCTCCAAGAGACCCAGTACTTC.

The chain is built from TRBV5-1 and TRBJ2-1; D unclear. Germline loops: CDR1 SGHRS, CDR2 YFSETQ. The V end was cut by 3 bases, the J end by 2 bases, with 9 bases between. The CDR3 is 14 amino acids. This CDR3 is CASSYEAAYNEQFF. DNA for the CDR3: TGCGCCAGCAGCTACGAGGCAGCCTACAATGAGCAGTTCTTC.

The chain carries TRBV7-9 and TRBJ2-7; 7 bases match TRBD2. The trim removed 6 bases at V and 0 bases at J, leaving 5 bases unmatched. Germline CDR1 is SEHNR and CDR2 is FQNEAQ (reference sequence). This CDR3 is 14 amino acids long. CDR3 sequence: CASREGGSSYEQYF. The CDR3, as DNA: TGTGCCAGCAGAGAGGGCGGGAGCTCCTACGAGCAGTACTTC.